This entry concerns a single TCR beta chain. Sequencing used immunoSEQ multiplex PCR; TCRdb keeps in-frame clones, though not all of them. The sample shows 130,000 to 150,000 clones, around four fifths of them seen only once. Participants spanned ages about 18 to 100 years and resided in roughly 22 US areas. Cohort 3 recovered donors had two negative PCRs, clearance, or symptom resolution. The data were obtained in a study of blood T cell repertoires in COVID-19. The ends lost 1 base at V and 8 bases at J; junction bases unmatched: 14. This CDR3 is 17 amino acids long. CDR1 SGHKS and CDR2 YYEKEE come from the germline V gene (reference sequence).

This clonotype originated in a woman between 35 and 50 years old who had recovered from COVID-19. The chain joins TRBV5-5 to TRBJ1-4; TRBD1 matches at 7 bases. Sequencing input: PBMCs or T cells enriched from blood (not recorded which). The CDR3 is CASSLRTGEPTGEKLFF. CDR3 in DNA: TGTGCCAGCAGCTTGAGGACAGGAGAACCTACAGGGGAAAAACTGTTTTTT.